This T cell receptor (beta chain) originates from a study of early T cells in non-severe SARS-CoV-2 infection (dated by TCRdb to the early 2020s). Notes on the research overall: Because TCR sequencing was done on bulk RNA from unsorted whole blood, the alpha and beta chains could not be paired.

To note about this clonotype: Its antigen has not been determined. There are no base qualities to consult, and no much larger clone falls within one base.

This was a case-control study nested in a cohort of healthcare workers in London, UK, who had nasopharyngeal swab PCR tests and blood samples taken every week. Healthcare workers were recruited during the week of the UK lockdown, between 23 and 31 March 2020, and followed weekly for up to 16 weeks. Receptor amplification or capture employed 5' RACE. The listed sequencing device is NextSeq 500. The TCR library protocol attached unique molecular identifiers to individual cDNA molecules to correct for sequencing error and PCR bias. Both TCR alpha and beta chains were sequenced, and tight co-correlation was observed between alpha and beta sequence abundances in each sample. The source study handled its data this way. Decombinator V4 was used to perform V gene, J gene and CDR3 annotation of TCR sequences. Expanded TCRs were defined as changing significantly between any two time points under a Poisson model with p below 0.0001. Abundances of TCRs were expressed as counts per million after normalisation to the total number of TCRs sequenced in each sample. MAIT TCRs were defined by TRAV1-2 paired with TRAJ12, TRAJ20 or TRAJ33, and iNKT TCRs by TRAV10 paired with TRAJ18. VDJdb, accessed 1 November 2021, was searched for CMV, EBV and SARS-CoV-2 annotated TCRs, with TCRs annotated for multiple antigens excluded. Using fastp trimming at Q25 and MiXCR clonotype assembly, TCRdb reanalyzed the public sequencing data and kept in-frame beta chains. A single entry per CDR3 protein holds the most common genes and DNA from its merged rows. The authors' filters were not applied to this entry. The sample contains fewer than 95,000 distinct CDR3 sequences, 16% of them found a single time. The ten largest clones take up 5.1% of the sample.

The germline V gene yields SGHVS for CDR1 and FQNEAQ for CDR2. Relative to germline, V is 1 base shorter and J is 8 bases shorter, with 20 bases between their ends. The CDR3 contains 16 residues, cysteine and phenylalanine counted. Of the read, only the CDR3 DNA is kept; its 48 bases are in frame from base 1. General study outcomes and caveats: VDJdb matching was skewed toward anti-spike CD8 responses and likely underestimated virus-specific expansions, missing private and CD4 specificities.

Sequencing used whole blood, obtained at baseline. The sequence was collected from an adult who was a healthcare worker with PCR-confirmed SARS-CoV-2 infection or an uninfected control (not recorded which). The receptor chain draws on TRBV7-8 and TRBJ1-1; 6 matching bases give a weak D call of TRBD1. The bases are TGTGCCAGCAGCTTAGTATCAATTACAGGGAGCCTAGAAGCTTTCTTT. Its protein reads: CASSLVSITGSLEAFF.